One and the same sample provided the 9 T cell receptor beta chains below, sequenced in a study of T cell responses to AZD1222 COVID-19 vaccine (dated by TCRdb to 2020 to 2023). The method behind the library was the immunoSEQ multiplex PCR assay. What TCRdb holds here is the immuneACCESS table cut down to in-frame rearrangements. Part of the clones is not present; checked against another copy, under half of the missing clones reflect an unresolved V gene, and the others are unexplained. Counted in this sample were 150,000 or so clones; around 87% of them appeared once. Just over 9% of the sample is in the top ten clones. The sample's time point, from its label and the paper: about 28 days (+/-7) after the second vaccine dose. The specimen was peripheral blood, collected 28 days after the second AZD1222 dose. The receptors here all came from an adult who received the AZD1222 COVID-19 vaccine.

This chain uses TRBV28 with TRBJ1-1; TRBD1 is a possible D gene (5 bases). Germline CDR1 MDHEN, CDR2 SYDVKM. This CDR3 spans 15 amino acids. The V and J ends lost 7 bases and 6 bases respectively, with 21 bases between them. CDR3 coding DNA: TGTGCCAGCACCACAGCTCAGGGTTCTACTGCTGAAGCTTTCTTT. Translation gives CASTTAQGSTAEAFF.

The gene calls are TRBV5-1 and TRBJ2-3; no clear D. The CDR3 runs to 15 residues. The germline V gene has CDR1 SGHRS and CDR2 YFSETQ. Trimming removed 4 bases at V and 3 bases at J, with 15 bases between. For the CDR3, the DNA is TGCGCCAGCAGCCTGGGCGAGGTCCCAACAGATACGCAGTATTTT. Translating it yields CASSLGEVPTDTQYF.

This clone has just a few counts. This chain uses TRBV6-5 with TRBJ1-2; D is undetermined. Deletions cut 11 bases from V and 7 bases from J, with 20 bases between. The CDR3 spans 13 residues. Germline lookup yields CDR1 MNHEY and CDR2 SVGAGI. The CDR3 is CAGSGKLSSGYTF. DNA of the CDR3: TGTGCCGGCTCCGGGAAGTTGTCGTCTGGCTACACCTTC.

This chain uses TRBV6-6 with TRBJ2-1; a possible D gene is TRBD2 (6 bases). Germline CDR1 reads MNHNY; CDR2 reads SVGAGI (reference sequence). V was cut by 0 bases and J by 7 bases, with 16 bases left in between. The CDR3 length is 16 residues. CDR3 in DNA: TGTGCCAGCAGTTACTCGTTTCGGGGGTGGGCGAATGAGCAGTTCTTC. Translated, it gives CASSYSFRGWANEQFF.

Written as DNA, the CDR3 is TGCAGCGTTGTCTGGGAGCGGTGGCATGAGCAGTTCTTC. Residues: CSVVWERWHEQFF. The chain employs TRBV29-1 and TRBJ2-1; possible D gene TRBD2, 5 bases. The CDR3 contains 13 residues. The ends were cut back, 4 bases at V and 8 bases at J, with 15 bases in the middle. Per the germline V gene, CDR1 is SQVTM and CDR2 is ANQGSEA.

The chain has TRBV28 and TRBJ2-7; tentatively, D is TRBD1 (6 bases). The germline CDR1 and CDR2 sequences are MDHEN and SYDVKM. With 10 bases removed from V and 7 bases from J, the gap between germline ends came to 14 bases. This CDR3 contains 11 residues. CDR3 nucleotide sequence: TGTGCCACCAACAGGGTCGGGGAGCAGTACTTC. Protein sequence: CATNRVGEQYF.

V usage is TRBV2 and J usage is TRBJ1-5; D gene ambiguous. The CDR3 loop spans 14 amino acids. CDR1 and CDR2 (germline): SNHLY, FYNNEI. The V gene lost 5 bases and the J gene lost 9 bases, with 17 bases spanning the gap. CDR3 residues: CASSPDLNGRPQHF. As DNA, the CDR3 is TGTGCCAGCAGTCCCGACCTGAACGGTCGGCCCCAGCATTTT.

This chain links TRBV2 with TRBJ1-6; no firm D call. The V end lost 4 bases, the J end lost 0 bases, and 7 bases lay between the germline ends. Germline CDR1 is SNHLY and CDR2 is FYNNEI. The CDR3 has 15 amino acids. CDR3 DNA: TGTGCCAGCAGTGCCATGAGCTCCTATAATTCACCCCTCCACTTT. Amino acids: CASSAMSSYNSPLHF.

The V and J genes are TRBV19 and TRBJ1-6, with 12 bases fitting TRBD1. Unmatched junction bases numbered 5, after V lost 7 bases and J lost 7 bases. The CDR3 runs to 15 residues. Germline assignment: CDR1 LNHDA and CDR2 SQIVND (reference sequence). CDR3: CASTGTGGGNSPLHF. The CDR3, as DNA: TGTGCCAGTACAGGGACAGGGGGCGGGAATTCACCCCTCCACTTT.